These T cell receptor beta chains were read from a single sample in a study of response to subunit inactivated influenza vaccine. TCRdb reprocessed the RT-PCR reads via MiXCR and lists one record per CDR3 protein. The repertoire includes approximately 730,000 distinct CDR3 sequences, approximately 14% of them detected once, and 5.5% to 7% sits in the top ten. The material was PBMCs from blood, obtained 14 to 15 days before vaccination. The receptors were gathered from a man aged 45-60 years who received an inactivated influenza vaccine. CDR3s include the opening cysteine and the closing phenylalanine or tryptophan. A D gene is named only where the DNA matches it firmly. A row's size may be missing; if present it is once, few, many or a size class.

j_call	d_call	clone_size	v_call	cdr3_nt	cdr3_aa
TRBJ2-1	TRBD2	few	TRBV15	TGTGCCACCAGCACTCTAGCGGGGTCCTACAATGAGCAGTTCTTC	CATSTLAGSYNEQFF
TRBJ2-2	.	few	TRBV11-2	TGTGCCAGCAGCTTAAGGGAGGGGGCGGCCACCGGGGAGCTGTTTTTT	CASSLREGAATGELFF
TRBJ2-1	.	many	TRBV12-3/TRBV12-4	TGTGCCAGCAGCAGCCAGGGTAATGAGCAGTTCTTC	CASSSQGNEQFF
TRBJ2-6	.	few	TRBV3-1	TGTGCCAGCAGCCAAGAGCGTAGCGGCAGTATGACCAACGTCCTGACTTTC	CASSQERSGSMTNVLTF
TRBJ1-4	.	.	TRBV7-2	TGTGCCAGCAGCTTAGGGTCCCCAGGGGCAAAACTGTTTTTT	CASSLGSPGAKLFF
TRBJ2-7	TRBD2	.	TRBV27	TGTGCCAGCAGTCCGGGACTATTTCACGAGCAGTACTTC	CASSPGLFHEQYF
TRBJ2-3	TRBD2	few	TRBV20-1	TGCAGTGCTTGGAGCGGGAGTAGAGATACGCAGTATTTT	CSAWSGSRDTQYF
TRBJ1-3	.	.	TRBV4-1	TGCGCCAGCAGCCATGGGGGCGGATTGGACACCATATATTTT	CASSHGGGLDTIYF
TRBJ2-1	.	few	TRBV20-1	TGCAGTGCTAGAGATTTCCTGACTAGTCTGTCGAATGAGCAGTTCTTC	CSARDFLTSLSNEQFF
TRBJ1-6	.	few	TRBV7-6	TGTGCCAGCAGCTTAGGAACTCGGTCACCCCTCCACTTT	CASSLGTRSPLHF
TRBJ1-3	TRBD1	many	TRBV12-3/TRBV12-4	TGTGCCAGCAGTCTATGGGACAGCTCTGGAAACACCATATATTTT	CASSLWDSSGNTIYF
TRBJ1-6	TRBD1	few	TRBV20-1	TGCAGTGCTCCGGACAGGCCGGCTTCACCCCTCCACTTT	CSAPDRPASPLHF
TRBJ1-3	.	.	TRBV3-1	TGTGCCAGCAGCCCCCGGTACCAGGGCGGCTCTGGAAACACCATATATTTT	CASSPRYQGGSGNTIYF
TRBJ1-5	.	.	TRBV7-9	TGTGCCAGCAGCTTAGAGAGTAGCAATCAGCCCCAGCATTTT	CASSLESSNQPQHF
TRBJ2-7	.	many	TRBV12-3/TRBV12-4	TGTGCCAGCAGTTTCCGATACTACGAGCAGTACTTC	CASSFRYYEQYF
TRBJ2-7	TRBD2	.	TRBV12-3/TRBV12-4	TGTGCCAGCAGCCCCCTAGCGGACCAGGGCAGGAACGAGCAGTACTTC	CASSPLADQGRNEQYF
TRBJ1-4	.	few	TRBV20-1	TGCAGTGCTAGGGTGGCAACTAATGAAAAACTGTTTTTT	CSARVATNEKLFF
TRBJ2-2	.	.	TRBV5-1	TGCGCCAGCAGTTGGATATTGGGGGGAACCGGGGAGCTGTTTTTT	CASSWILGGTGELFF
TRBJ2-1	TRBD2	.	TRBV7-9	TGTGCCAGCACCTCTAGCGTAGGCGGGAGAGAACAGTTCTTC	CASTSSVGGREQFF
TRBJ2-3	TRBD2	.	TRBV4-3	TGCGCCAGCAGAATGACTAGCGGGAGAGGTGGAACAGATACGCAGTATTTT	CASRMTSGRGGTDTQYF
TRBJ2-1	TRBD2	many	TRBV9	TGTGCCAGCACAATAGCGGGAGGGACCTACAATGAGCAGTTCTTC	CASTIAGGTYNEQFF
TRBJ2-3	TRBD2	few	TRBV24-1	TGTGCCACCGAGCGAGCGGGGGGGCAGTATTTT	CATERAGGQYF
TRBJ1-5	.	few	TRBV5-5	TGTGCCAGCGGTACAGGTCCTAATCAGCCCCAGCATTTT	CASGTGPNQPQHF
TRBJ2-3	TRBD2	few	TRBV10-2	TGCGCCAGCAGTGATCGGCGGGGGGGGAGCACAGATACGCAGTATTTT	CASSDRRGGSTDTQYF
TRBJ2-1	TRBD1	many	TRBV10-3	TGTGCCACCGACCGCAGGGACAGGGGGCACAATGAGCAGTTCTTC	CATDRRDRGHNEQFF
TRBJ2-3	.	few	TRBV13	TGTGCCAGCAGCCCCGGGATCGGCGGGGGCACAGATACGCAGTATTTT	CASSPGIGGGTDTQYF
TRBJ2-7	TRBD2	.	TRBV2	TGTGCCAGCAGTGAGCGACTAGCTCCAGGCGAGCAGTACTTC	CASSERLAPGEQYF
TRBJ1-1	.	few	TRBV4-1	TGCGCCAGCAGCCAAGATGGAGGGGGGAACACTGAAGCTTTCTTT	CASSQDGGGNTEAFF
TRBJ2-6	.	many	TRBV29-1	TGCAGCGTTGGTAGTGGGGCCAACGTCCTGACTTTC	CSVGSGANVLTF
TRBJ2-7	TRBD2	few	TRBV7-8	TGTGCCAGCAGCTCCCAACGACTAGCGGGACCCTACGAGCAGTACTTC	CASSSQRLAGPYEQYF
TRBJ2-5	.	.	TRBV2	TGTGCCAGCAGTGACTCGAGACTAGTTGAGACCCAGTACTTC	CASSDSRLVETQYF
TRBJ1-5	.	few	TRBV3-1	TGTGCCAGCAGCCAATGGGGGGCTGGACAGCCCCAGCATTTT	CASSQWGAGQPQHF
TRBJ2-1	.	few	TRBV20-1	TGCAGTGCACCGAGGGGGGGGGCCTCTAGGAATGAGCAGTTCTTC	CSAPRGGASRNEQFF
TRBJ2-7	TRBD1	few	TRBV10-3	TGTGCCATCAGTGAGCAACAGGGGCAGCAGTACTTC	CAISEQQGQQYF
TRBJ2-1	TRBD2	once	TRBV6-1	TGTGCCAGCAGATCCGTAGCGGGGAGCTCCTACAATGAGCAGTTCTTC	CASRSVAGSSYNEQFF
TRBJ1-5	.	.	TRBV20-1	TGCAGTGCTTCCCAGGGGTTTAATCAGCCCCAGCATTTT	CSASQGFNQPQHF